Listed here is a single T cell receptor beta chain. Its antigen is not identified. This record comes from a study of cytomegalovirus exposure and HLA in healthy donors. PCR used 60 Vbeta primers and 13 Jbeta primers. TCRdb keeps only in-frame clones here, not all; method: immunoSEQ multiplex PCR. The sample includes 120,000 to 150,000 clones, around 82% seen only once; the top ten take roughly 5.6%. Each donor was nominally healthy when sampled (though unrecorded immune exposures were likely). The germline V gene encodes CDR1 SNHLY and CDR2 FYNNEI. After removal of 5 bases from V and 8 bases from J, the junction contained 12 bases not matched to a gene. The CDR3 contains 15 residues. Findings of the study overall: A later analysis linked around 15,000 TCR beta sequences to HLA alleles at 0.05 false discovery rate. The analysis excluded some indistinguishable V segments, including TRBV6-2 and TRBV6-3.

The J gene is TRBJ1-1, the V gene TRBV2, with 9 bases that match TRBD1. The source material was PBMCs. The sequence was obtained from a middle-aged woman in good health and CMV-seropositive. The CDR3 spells CASSPLGRDRAEAFF. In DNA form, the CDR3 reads TGTGCCAGCAGTCCCCTCGGGAGGGACAGGGCGGAAGCTTTCTTT.